The present entry profiles one T cell receptor beta chain with its context. V was shortened by 11 bases and J by 1 base, with 17 bases between the two germline ends. The CDR3 has 14 amino acids. Germline V gene lookup returns CDR1 SGHNT and CDR2 YENEEA. The data were produced by immunoSEQ multiplex PCR, yet TCRdb's version contains in-frame clones alone and is incomplete. The sample has under 45,000 clones; around 96% are singletons. This record belongs to a study of technical replicates of blood from a handful of donors. J is TRBJ1-1 and V is TRBV11-3; no clear D. The TCR was taken from a human donor in good health. The sequenced material came from T cells isolated from PBMCs. This CDR3 is CAAREGGTNTEAFF. CDR3 sequence (DNA): TGTGCCGCCCGGGAGGGCGGCACGAACACTGAAGCTTTCTTT. The full variable domain, its missing parts supplied by reference TRBV11-3 and TRBJ1-1, is EAGVVQSPRYKIIEKKQPVAFWCNPISGHNTLYWYLQNLGQGPELLIRYENEEAVDDSQLPKDRFSAERLKGVDSTLKIQPAELGDSAVYLCAAREGGTNTEAFFGQGTRLTVV.